This is a list of T cell receptor beta chains from one sample in a study of beta chain features in type 1 diabetes. TCRdb's table, derived via immunoSEQ multiplex PCR, lists solely in-frame clones and lacks some. The data contain 300,000 to 400,000 clones, 7% to 9% of them singletons. Sequenced sample: central memory CD4+ T cells from blood. These receptors came from a woman aged 18 to 35 in good health. CDR3s include the opening cysteine and the closing phenylalanine or tryptophan. The D gene is left open where the match is weak. Size values are once, few and many counts, or a class for expanded clones, and some rows have none.

abundance,j_gene,v_gene,d_gene,CDR3aa,CDR3nt
few,TRBJ1-3,TRBV19,NA,CASSIEGHPQNTIYF,TGTGCCAGTAGTATAGAGGGACATCCACAGAACACCATATATTTT
few,TRBJ1-5,TRBV11-3,NA,CASSFGRLNQPQHF,TGTGCCAGCAGCTTCGGACGGCTCAATCAGCCCCAGCATTTT
NA,TRBJ1-2,TRBV27,TRBD1,CASSPGQGALMNYGYTF,TGTGCCAGCAGTCCGGGACAGGGGGCCCTAATGAACTATGGCTACACCTTC
NA,TRBJ1-1,TRBV14,NA,CASSQNRQSAAFF,TGTGCCAGCAGCCAAAATAGACAGTCTGCAGCTTTCTTT
NA,TRBJ2-1,TRBV2,TRBD2,CASSVETSGVGEQFF,TGTGCCAGCAGTGTGGAGACTAGCGGGGTCGGGGAGCAGTTCTTC
few,TRBJ2-2,TRBV4-3,NA,CASSQDRVRNTGELFF,TGCGCCAGCAGCCAAGACAGGGTACGGAACACCGGGGAGCTGTTTTTT
few,TRBJ2-3,TRBV11-2,TRBD1,CASSARTGIGADTQYF,TGTGCCAGCAGCGCCCGGACAGGGATTGGGGCAGATACGCAGTATTTT
few,TRBJ2-2,TRBV7-9,NA,CASSLHSGELFF,TGTGCCAGCAGCTTACACTCCGGGGAGCTGTTTTTT
NA,TRBJ2-1,TRBV7-2,NA,CASSLRGGPTEEQFF,TGTGCCAGCAGTCTAAGGGGCGGACCAACGGAGGAGCAGTTCTTC
few,TRBJ1-2,TRBV29-1,NA,CSAGGQTYGYTF,TGCAGCGCCGGGGGGCAAACCTATGGCTACACCTTC